A selection of T cell receptor beta chains follows, all from one sample in a study of blood T cell repertoires in COVID-19. TCRdb's copy holds only in-frame clones and misses some; the assay was immunoSEQ multiplex PCR. The profile shows around 310,000 clones, around 91% of them singletons. Sequenced: peripheral blood. The source of these receptors is a woman aged 40 to 49 with COVID-19, enrolled during active disease. Both conserved end residues are part of each CDR3. Some rows have no size entry. The others give once, few or many, or a class for an expanded clone.

J gene | clone size | V gene | CDR3 protein
TRBJ2-7 | - | TRBV27 | CASSPGLAGANEQYF
TRBJ2-2 | - | TRBV10-3 | CAISERTGTTTDTGELFF
TRBJ2-1 | - | TRBV18 | CASSRGREAYNEQFF
TRBJ2-3 | - | TRBV19 | CASSPGLAVTDTQYF
TRBJ2-7 | - | TRBV9 | CASSVGLGSYEQYF
TRBJ2-7 | once | TRBV2 | CASRGTSGRADPGEQYF
TRBJ1-2 | - | TRBV30 | CAWRRRGGRAVYGYTF
TRBJ2-7 | few | TRBV4-1 | CASSQGAQGGYEQYF
TRBJ2-1 | - | TRBV11-2 | CASRLSGKINEQFF
TRBJ2-5 | - | TRBV2 | CASSEGGLLGTQYF
TRBJ1-3 | - | TRBV28 | CASSLGQVSGNTIYF
TRBJ2-2 | - | TRBV6-5 | CASSRRATGELFF
TRBJ2-7 | once | TRBV4-1 | CASSQDLKAEAGGF
TRBJ2-6 | - | TRBV7-2 | CASSSPPGVLTF
TRBJ1-1 | - | TRBV11-3 | CASSLDLYTEAFF
TRBJ1-1 | once | TRBV5-1 | CASSSEQPYEAFF
TRBJ2-2 | - | TRBV4-3 | CASSQEVYSVLNTGELFF
TRBJ1-2 | - | TRBV9 | CASSVAGTGSSGGYTF
TRBJ1-4 | - | TRBV29-1 | CSVTRGANEKLFF
TRBJ2-3 | - | TRBV18 | CASSRTSGGPTAQFDTQYF
TRBJ1-2 | - | TRBV12-3/TRBV12-4 | CASSLSTNYGYTF
TRBJ2-1 | - | TRBV11-2 | CASSHRALSSYNEQFF
TRBJ1-3 | once | TRBV7-2 | CASSLAGTARNTIYF
TRBJ2-7 | - | TRBV15 | CATSRGNPYGQGGYEQYF
TRBJ1-5 | - | TRBV3-1/TRBV3-2 | CASSQGGRDNQPQHF
TRBJ2-1 | - | TRBV28 | CASSLMWGASYNEQFF
TRBJ1-2 | - | TRBV7-2 | CASSLDFGTANYGYTF
TRBJ1-1 | - | TRBV12-3/TRBV12-4 | CASSFRQIEAFF
TRBJ2-5 | once | TRBV5-4 | CASSFPTGVFQETQYF
TRBJ1-5 | - | TRBV2 | CASSEALRDSPHF
TRBJ1-4 | - | TRBV28 | CASRKRGGGNEKLFF